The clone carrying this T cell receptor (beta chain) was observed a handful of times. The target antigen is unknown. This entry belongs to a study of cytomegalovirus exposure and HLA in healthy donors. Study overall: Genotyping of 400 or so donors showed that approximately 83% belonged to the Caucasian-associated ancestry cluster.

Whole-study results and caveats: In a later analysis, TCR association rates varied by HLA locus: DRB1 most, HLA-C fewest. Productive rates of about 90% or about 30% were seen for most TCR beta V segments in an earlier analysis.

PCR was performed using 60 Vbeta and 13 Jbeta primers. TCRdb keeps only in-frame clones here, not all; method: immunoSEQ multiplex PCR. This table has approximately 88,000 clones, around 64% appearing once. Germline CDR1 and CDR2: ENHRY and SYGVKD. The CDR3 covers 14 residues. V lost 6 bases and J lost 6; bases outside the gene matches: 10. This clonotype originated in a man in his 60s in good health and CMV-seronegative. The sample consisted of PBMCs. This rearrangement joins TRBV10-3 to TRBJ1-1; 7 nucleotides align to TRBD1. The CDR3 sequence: CAIRRQGRDAEAFF. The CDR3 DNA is TGTGCCATCAGACGACAGGGTCGGGACGCTGAAGCTTTCTTT.